The clone carrying this TCR beta chain was observed a few times. Its antigen is unidentified. TCR alpha and beta CDR3 regions were amplified from RNA using iRepertoire nested multiplex PCR. In TCRdb, the multiplex PCR reads were re-called with MiXCR into one record per CDR3 protein. The sample yields about 140,000 distinct CDR3 sequences, about 39% seen once. This entry comes from a study of glioma-infiltrating T cells. Germline V gene sequence: CDR1 DFQATT, CDR2 SNEGSKA (reference sequence). This CDR3 comprises 15 residues. V was pared by 4 bases and J by 6 bases, with 11 bases of the junction left unmatched. Study results and limitations: Non-neoplastic patients had below-expected tissue-blood divergence, while all gliomas exceeded expectation.

J is TRBJ1-2 and V is TRBV20-1; 10 nucleotides align to TRBD1. The sequence was obtained from a human donor with low-grade glioma or glioblastoma, undergoing nonglioma brain surgery, or in good health (not recorded which). Sequencing was performed on glioma tissue, nonneoplastic brain tissue, or PBMCs (not recorded which). CDR3 nucleotides: TGCAGTGCTAATGTTAATCCCGGGACAGGGGATGGCTACACCTTC. It specifies CSANVNPGTGDGYTF.